This T cell receptor (beta chain) was captured in a study of OX40 agonist ivuxolimab in advanced cancers. On the study more broadly: Prior anti-PD-1, anti-PD-L1 or anti-CTLA-4 therapy did not bar entry, and roughly 40% had some. Points from the study as a whole: Researchers did not determine the expanded peripheral T cells' antigen specificity. Partial responders at 0.1-3.0 mg/kg showed near-lowest clonal expansion.

This CDR3 comprises 12 residues. Germline V gene lookup returns CDR1 LNHDA and CDR2 SQIVND (reference sequence). Trimming removed 5 bases at V and 12 bases at J, with 14 bases between. The method was immunoSEQ multiplex PCR; TCRdb's version includes in-frame clones alone and lacks a portion of them. The sample yields tens of thousands of clones, about 89% seen once. Regarding this clone: The antigen is unknown.

This sequence originates from an adult with an advanced solid tumor such as melanoma, head and neck, liver or kidney cancer. The source was CD4+ or CD8+ T cells sorted from blood, collected in a trial of the OX40 agonist ivuxolimab. The rearrangement joins TRBV19 to TRBJ1-5; D is ambiguous. The CDR3 sequence is CASSGSGPLQHF. The CDR3 nucleotides read TGTGCCAGTAGTGGTTCGGGCCCTCTCCAGCATTTT.